A single TCR beta chain is shown here with its context. The antigen remains unidentified. The data stem from a study of human T cells and chemical hapten exposure. Whole-study context: Slight differences in pooled library volume were the main source of varying TCR yields across samples. General study results and limits: No alteration of TCRs above 1 in 1000 frequency was seen with DPC sensitization.

Noted time point: patch test 1, 2 weeks after DPC sensitization. Treatment specified: therapeutic diphenylcyclopropenone sensitization with weekly scalp DPC. A single record per CDR3 protein comes from TCRdb applying MiXCR to the RACE reads. The sample carries some 190,000 distinct CDR3 sequences, 20% to 25% recorded once. Germline loops: CDR1 DFQATT, CDR2 SNEGSKA (reference sequence). The CDR3 extends over 18 amino acids. V shed 0 bases and J 0 bases; nucleotides not matched to a gene: 7. The receptor was isolated from a woman in her fifties or sixties with alopecia areata. Some clones in this sample may be carry-over from other donors' samples. This rearrangement joins TRBV20-1 to TRBJ1-5; 11 nucleotides agree with TRBD1. Sequencing was performed on whole blood, taken in connection with sensitization to the hapten diphenylcyclopropenone (DPC). The CDR3 sequence: CSARDLRDRGVSNQPQHF. In nucleotides, the CDR3 is TGCAGTGCTAGAGATCTCCGGGACAGGGGGGTTAGCAATCAGCCCCAGCATTTT.